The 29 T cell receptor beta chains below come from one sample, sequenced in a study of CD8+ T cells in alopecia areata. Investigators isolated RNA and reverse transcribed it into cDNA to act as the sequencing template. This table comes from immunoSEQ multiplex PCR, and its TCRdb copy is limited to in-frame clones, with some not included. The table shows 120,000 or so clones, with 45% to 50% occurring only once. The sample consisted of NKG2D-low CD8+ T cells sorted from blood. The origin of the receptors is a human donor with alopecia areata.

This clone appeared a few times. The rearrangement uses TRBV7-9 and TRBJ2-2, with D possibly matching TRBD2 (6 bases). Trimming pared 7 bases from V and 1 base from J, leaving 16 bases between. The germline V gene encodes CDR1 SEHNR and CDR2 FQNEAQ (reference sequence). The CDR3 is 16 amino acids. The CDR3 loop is CASILLTSRNTGELFF. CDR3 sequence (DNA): TGTGCCAGCATCCTTCTTACTAGCAGGAACACCGGGGAGCTGTTTTTT.

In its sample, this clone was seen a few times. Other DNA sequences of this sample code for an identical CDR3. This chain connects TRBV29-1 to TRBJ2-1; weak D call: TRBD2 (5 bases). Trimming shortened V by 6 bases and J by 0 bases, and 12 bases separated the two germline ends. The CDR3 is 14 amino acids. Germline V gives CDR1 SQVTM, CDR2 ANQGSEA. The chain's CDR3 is CSVSTGSSYNEQFF. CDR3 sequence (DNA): TGCAGCGTCTCGACGGGGAGCTCCTACAATGAGCAGTTCTTC.

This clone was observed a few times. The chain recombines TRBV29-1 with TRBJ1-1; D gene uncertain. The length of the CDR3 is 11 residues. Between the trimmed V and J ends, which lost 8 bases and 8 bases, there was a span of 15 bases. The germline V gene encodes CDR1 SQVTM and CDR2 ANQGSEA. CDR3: CSSTGMHEAFF. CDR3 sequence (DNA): TGCAGCTCGACGGGGATGCACGAAGCTTTCTTT.

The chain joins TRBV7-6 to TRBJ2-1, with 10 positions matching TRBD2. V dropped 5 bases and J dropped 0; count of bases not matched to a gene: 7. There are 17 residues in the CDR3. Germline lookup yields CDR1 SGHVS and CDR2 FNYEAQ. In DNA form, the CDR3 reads TGTGCCAGCAGCCCGAGACTAGCGGGCGGCTCCTACAATGAGCAGTTCTTC. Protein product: CASSPRLAGGSYNEQFF.

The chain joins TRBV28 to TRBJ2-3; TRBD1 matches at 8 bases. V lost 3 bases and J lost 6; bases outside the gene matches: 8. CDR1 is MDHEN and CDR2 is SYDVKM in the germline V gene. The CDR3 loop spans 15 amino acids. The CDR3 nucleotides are TGTGCCAGCAGTTTTTTCGCCAGGGGGCAGGATACGCAGTATTTT. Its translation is CASSFFARGQDTQYF. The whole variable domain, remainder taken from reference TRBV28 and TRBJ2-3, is DVKVTQSSRYLVKRTGEKVFLECVQDMDHENMFWYRQDPGLGLRLIYFSYDVKMKEKGDIPEGYSVSREKKERFSLILESASTNQTSMYLCASSFFARGQDTQYFGPGTRLTVL.

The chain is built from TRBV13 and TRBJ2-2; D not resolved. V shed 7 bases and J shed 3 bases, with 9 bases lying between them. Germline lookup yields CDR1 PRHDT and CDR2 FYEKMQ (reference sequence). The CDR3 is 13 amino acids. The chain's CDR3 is CASTLGDTGELFF. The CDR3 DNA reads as TGTGCCAGCACCTTGGGTGACACCGGGGAGCTGTTTTTT.

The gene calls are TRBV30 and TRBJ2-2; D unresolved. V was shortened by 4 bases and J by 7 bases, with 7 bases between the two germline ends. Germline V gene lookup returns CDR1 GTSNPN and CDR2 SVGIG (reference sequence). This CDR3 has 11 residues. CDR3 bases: TGTGCCTGGAATGATGGCGGGGAGCTGTTTTTT. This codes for CAWNDGGELFF.

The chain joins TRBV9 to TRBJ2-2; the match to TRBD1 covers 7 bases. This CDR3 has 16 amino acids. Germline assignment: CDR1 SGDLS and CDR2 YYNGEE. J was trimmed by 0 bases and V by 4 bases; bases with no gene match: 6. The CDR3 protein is CASSNPTGTNTGELFF. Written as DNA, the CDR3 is TGTGCCAGCAGCAACCCGACAGGGACGAACACCGGGGAGCTGTTTTTT. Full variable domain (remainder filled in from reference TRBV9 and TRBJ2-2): DSGVTQTPKHLITATGQRVTLRCSPRSGDLSVYWYQQSLDQGLQFLIQYYNGEERAKGNILERFSAQQFPDLHSELNLSSLELGDSALYFCASSNPTGTNTGELFFGEGSRLTVL.

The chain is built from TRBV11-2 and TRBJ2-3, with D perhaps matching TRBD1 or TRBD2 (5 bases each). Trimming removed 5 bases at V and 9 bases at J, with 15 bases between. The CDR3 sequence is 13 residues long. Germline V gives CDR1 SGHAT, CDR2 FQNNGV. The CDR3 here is CASSVASWDTQYF. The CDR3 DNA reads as TGTGCCAGCAGCGTAGCCTCCTGGGACACGCAGTATTTT.

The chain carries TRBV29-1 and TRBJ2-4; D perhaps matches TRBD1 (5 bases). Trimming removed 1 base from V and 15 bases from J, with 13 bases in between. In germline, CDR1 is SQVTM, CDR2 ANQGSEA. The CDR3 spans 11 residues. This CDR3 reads CSVEVQGLSYF. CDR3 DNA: TGCAGCGTTGAAGTTCAGGGTTTGTCGTACTTC.

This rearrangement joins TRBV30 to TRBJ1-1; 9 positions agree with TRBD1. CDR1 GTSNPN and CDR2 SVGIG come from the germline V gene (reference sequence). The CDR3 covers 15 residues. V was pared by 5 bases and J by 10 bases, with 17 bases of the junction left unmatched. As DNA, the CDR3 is TGTGCCTGGGCCGGGACAGGGCCCTTGAGAGGAGGAGCTTTCTTT. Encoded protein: CAWAGTGPLRGGAFF. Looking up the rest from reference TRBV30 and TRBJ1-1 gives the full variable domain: SQTIHQWPATLVQPVGSPLSLECTVEGTSNPNLYWYRQAAGRGLQLLFYSVGIGQISSEVPQNLSASRPQDRQFILSSKKLLLSDSGFYLCAWAGTGPLRGGAFFGQGTRLTVV.

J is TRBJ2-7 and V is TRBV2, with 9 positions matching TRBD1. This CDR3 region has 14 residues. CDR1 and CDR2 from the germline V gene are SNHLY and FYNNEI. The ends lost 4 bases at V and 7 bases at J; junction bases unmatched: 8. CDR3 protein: CASSGGQGVYEQYF. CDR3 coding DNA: TGTGCCAGCAGTGGGGGACAGGGAGTGTATGAGCAGTACTTC.

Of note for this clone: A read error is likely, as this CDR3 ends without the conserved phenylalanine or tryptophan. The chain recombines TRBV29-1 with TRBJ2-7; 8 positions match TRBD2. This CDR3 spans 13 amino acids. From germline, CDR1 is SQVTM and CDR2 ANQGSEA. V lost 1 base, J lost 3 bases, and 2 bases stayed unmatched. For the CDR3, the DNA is TGCAGCGTTGAAGCGGGAGGGGACTACGAGCAGTACTCC. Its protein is CSVEAGGDYEQYS.

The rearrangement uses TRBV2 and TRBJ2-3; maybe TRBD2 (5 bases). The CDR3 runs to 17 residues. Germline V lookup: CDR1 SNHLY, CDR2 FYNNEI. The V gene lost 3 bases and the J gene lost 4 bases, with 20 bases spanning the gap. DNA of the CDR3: TGTGCCAGCAGTGACGGACTCCTCGTCGGGTTCCCAGATACGCAGTATTTT. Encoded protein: CASSDGLLVGFPDTQYF.

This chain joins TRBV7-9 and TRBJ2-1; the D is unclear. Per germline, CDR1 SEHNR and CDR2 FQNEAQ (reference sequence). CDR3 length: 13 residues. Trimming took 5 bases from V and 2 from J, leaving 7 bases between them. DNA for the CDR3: TGTGCCAGCAGCAATACGCCCTACAATGAGCAGTTCTTC. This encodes CASSNTPYNEQFF.

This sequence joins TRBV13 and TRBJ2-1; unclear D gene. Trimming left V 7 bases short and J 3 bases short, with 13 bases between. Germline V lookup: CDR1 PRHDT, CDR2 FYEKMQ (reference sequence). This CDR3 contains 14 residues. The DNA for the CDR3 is TGTGCCAGCAATAGCCAGTCTTTCTACAATGAGCAGTTCTTC. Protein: CASNSQSFYNEQFF.

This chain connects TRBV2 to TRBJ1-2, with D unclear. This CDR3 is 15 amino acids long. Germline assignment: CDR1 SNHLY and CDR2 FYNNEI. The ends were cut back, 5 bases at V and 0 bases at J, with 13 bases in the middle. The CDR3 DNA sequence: TGTGCCAGCAGTTCCGGGGAGGGAGCTAACTATGGCTACACCTTC. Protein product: CASSSGEGANYGYTF.

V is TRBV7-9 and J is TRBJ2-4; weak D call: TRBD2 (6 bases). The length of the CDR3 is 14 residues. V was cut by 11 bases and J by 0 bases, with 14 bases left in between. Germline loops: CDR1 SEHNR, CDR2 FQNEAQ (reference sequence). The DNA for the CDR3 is TGTGCCTGCGGGACGCCCCTAGCCAAAAACATTCAGTACTTC. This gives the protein CACGTPLAKNIQYF.

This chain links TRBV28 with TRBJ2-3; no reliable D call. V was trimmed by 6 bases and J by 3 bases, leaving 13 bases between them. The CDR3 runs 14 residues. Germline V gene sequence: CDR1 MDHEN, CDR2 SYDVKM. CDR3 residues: CASRSWARTDTQYF. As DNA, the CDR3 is TGTGCCAGCAGATCTTGGGCCCGGACAGATACGCAGTATTTT.

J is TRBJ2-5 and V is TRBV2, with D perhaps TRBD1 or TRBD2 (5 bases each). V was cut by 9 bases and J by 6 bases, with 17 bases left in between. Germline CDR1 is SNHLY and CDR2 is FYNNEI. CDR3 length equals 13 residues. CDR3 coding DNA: TGTGCCAGAACCGAATGGGACCTCAAGACCCAGTACTTC. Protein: CARTEWDLKTQYF.

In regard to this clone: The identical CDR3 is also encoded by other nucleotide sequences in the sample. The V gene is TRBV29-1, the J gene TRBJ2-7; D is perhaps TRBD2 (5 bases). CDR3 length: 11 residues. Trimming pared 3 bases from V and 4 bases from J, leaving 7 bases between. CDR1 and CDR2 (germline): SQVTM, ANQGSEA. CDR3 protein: CSVDTGYEQYF. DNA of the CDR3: TGCAGCGTTGATACGGGATACGAGCAGTACTTC.

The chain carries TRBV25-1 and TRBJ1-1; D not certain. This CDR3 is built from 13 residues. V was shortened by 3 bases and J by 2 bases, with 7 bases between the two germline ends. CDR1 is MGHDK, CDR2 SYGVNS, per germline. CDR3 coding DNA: TGTGCCAGCAGTGATAAAGAAAACACTGAAGCTTTCTTT. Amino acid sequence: CASSDKENTEAFF.

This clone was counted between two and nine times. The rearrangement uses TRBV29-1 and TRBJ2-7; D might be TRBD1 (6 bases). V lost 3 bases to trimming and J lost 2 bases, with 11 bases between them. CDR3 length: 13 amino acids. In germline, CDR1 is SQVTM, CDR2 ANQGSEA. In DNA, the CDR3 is TGCAGCGTTGACCAGGGGCCCCCCTACGAGCAGTACTTC. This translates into CSVDQGPPYEQYF.

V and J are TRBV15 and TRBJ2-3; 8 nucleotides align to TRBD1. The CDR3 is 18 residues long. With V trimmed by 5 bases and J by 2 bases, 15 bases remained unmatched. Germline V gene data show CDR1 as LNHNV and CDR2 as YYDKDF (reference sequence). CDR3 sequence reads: CATSYGQGLGDDTDTQYF. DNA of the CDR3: TGTGCCACCAGCTACGGACAGGGATTAGGGGATGACACAGATACGCAGTATTTT.

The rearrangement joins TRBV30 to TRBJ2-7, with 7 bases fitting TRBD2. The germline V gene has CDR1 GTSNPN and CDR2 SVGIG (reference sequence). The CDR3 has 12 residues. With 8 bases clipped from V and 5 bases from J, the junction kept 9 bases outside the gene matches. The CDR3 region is CAGRRGSHEQYF. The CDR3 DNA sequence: TGTGCCGGGCGGCGGGGGTCCCACGAGCAGTACTTC.

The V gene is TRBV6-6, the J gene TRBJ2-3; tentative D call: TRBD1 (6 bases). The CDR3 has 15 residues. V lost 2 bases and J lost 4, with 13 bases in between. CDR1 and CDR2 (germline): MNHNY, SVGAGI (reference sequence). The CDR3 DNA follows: TGTGCCAGCAGTTACGGCAGGGGTTCGGCAGATACGCAGTATTTT. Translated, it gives CASSYGRGSADTQYF.

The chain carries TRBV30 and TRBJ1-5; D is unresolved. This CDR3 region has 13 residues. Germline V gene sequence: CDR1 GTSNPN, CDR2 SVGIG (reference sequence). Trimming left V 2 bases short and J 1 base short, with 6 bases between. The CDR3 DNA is TGTGCCTGGAGTCCACTAAGCAATCAGCCCCAGCATTTT. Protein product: CAWSPLSNQPQHF.

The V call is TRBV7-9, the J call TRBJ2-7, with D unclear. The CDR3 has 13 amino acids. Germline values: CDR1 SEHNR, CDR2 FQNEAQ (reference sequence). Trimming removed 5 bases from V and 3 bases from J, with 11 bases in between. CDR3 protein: CASSPPERYEQYF. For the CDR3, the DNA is TGTGCCAGCAGCCCCCCCGAACGCTACGAGCAGTACTTC.

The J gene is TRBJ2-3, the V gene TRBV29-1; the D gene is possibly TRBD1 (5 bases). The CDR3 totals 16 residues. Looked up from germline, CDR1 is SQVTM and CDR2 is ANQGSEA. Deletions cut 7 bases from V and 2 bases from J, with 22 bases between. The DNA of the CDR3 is TGCAGCGCCGAGAGGACATCCGCGGAGCCCACAGATACGCAGTATTTT. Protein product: CSAERTSAEPTDTQYF.